This TCR beta chain emerged from a study of blood T cell repertoires in COVID-19. Across the whole study: The United States, Italy and Spain were the sources of the acute and convalescent COVID-19 samples. Sources were T cells, B-cell-depleted T cells, or PBMCs; the material itself was cDNA or gDNA.

Study processing details: Amplification from reference gene primers served as the basis for estimated nucleated cell counts. Assay: immunoSEQ multiplex PCR; the TCRdb copy retains only in-frame clones and omits some. D and trimming were read from the DNA, whereas the V and J calls and clone size are those reported in that table. This sample yields 98,000 or so clones, of which 87% are seen a single time; around 16% belongs to the top ten. The CDR3 is 15 residues long. The germline V gene encodes CDR1 MGHDK and CDR2 SYGVNS. V was shortened by 4 bases and J by 0 bases, with 9 bases between the two germline ends.

This rearrangement joins TRBV25-1 to TRBJ2-2, with D tentatively TRBD2 (5 bases). The sequenced sample was peripheral blood. The sequence was obtained from a man aged 50-59 years with acute or convalescent COVID-19. Here the CDR3 DNA reads TGTGCCAGCAGTGGAACTAGGCCGAACACCGGGGAGCTGTTTTTT. It is translated as CASSGTRPNTGELFF.